This T cell receptor beta chain stems from a study of blood T cells in healthy people across ages. Through a sample-barcoded 5' primer and a J-beta primer mix, a second PCR was run for roughly 7 to 12 cycles. TCRdb re-called the 5' RACE reads with MiXCR, one entry per CDR3 protein. The table has about 720,000 distinct CDR3 sequences, about 20% seen once. This CDR3 is built from 15 residues. Germline lookup yields CDR1 SEHNR and CDR2 FQNEAQ (reference sequence). Deletions cut 3 bases from V and 5 bases from J, with 16 bases between. Findings and caveats of the study: More naive CD4+ cells and higher diversity marked long-lived donors relative to aged donors.

In its sample, this clonotype was seen a few times. Its antigen remains unidentified. Material for sequencing was blood. This clonotype originated in a man between 65 and 80 years old in good health. The chain uses TRBV7-9 and TRBJ2-5; D gene uncertain. The CDR3 DNA reads as TGTGCCAGCAGCTTTTATTTAAATGGCCTCGAGACCCAGTACTTC. Translating it yields CASSFYLNGLETQYF.